The rows below give T cell receptor beta chains drawn from one sample of a study of blood T cell repertoires in COVID-19. Produced via immunoSEQ multiplex PCR; TCRdb's table is partial and in-frame only. The sample contains around 47,000 clones, around four fifths of which appear only once. The specimen was peripheral blood. These receptors all stem from a human donor in a cohort sampled during active COVID-19. Each CDR3 is given with its conserved first and last residue.

J gene | V gene | CDR3 protein
TRBJ1-2 | TRBV7-6 | CASSLMGSNYGYTF
TRBJ1-2 | TRBV5-1 | CASSSSGTGSEGYTF
TRBJ1-6 | TRBV7-9 | CASRPGVRNSPLHF
TRBJ1-2 | TRBV27 | CASKVEFRGWGGYTF
TRBJ1-5 | TRBV6-5 | CASRQGLSNQPQHF
TRBJ1-6 | TRBV4-2 | CASSGGATYNSPLHF
TRBJ1-2 | TRBV5-4 | CASTPGLLGIRGNYGYTF
TRBJ2-5 | TRBV5-4 | CASSLVGLQETQYF
TRBJ2-5 | TRBV7-3 | CASSLTGLAGYQETQYF
TRBJ1-2 | TRBV7-2 | CASSSRIGQGYYGYTF
TRBJ2-5 | TRBV7-8 | CASSLVPSGGAGQETQYF
TRBJ2-3 | TRBV19 | CASSLTSAFTDTQYF
TRBJ1-3 | TRBV28 | CASSLNSLGQGGNTIYF
TRBJ2-1 | TRBV18 | CASSPDLAADYEQFF
TRBJ2-7 | TRBV30 | CAWSWGPGEGYEQYF
TRBJ1-4 | TRBV29-1 | CSVAYGTGGREKLFF
TRBJ1-1 | TRBV18 | CASSPGRGREAFF
TRBJ2-4 | TRBV3-1/TRBV3-2 | CASSQEPPSGGAKNIQYF